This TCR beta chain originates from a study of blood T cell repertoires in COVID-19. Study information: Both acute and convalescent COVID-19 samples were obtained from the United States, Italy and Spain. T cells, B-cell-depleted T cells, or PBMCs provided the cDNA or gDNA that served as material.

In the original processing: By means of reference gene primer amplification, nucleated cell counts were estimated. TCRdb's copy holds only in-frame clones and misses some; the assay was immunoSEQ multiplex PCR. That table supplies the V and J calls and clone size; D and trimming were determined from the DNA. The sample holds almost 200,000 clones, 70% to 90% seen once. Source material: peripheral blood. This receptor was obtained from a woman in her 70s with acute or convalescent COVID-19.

This chain's CDR3 is CASSFKPLGQGDAEAFF. The CDR3, as DNA: TGCGCCAGCAGCTTCAAACCCCTGGGACAGGGGGATGCTGAAGCTTTCTTT. The chain is built from TRBV5-1 and TRBJ1-1; 11 nucleotides match TRBD1. This CDR3 comprises 17 residues. The germline CDR1 and CDR2 sequences are SGHRS and YFSETQ. V shed 2 bases and J 6 bases; nucleotides not matched to a gene: 12. The entire variable domain, with the rest obtained from reference TRBV5-1 and TRBJ1-1, is as follows: KAGVTQTPRYLIKTRGQQVTLSCSPISGHRSVSWYQQTPGQGLQFLFEYFSETQRNKGNFPGRFSGRQFSNSRSEMNVSTLELGDSALYLCASSFKPLGQGDAEAFFGQGTRLTVV.